The next 22 T cell receptor beta chains were all read from a single sample in a study of cytomegalovirus exposure and HLA in healthy donors. Here immunoSEQ multiplex PCR was the method, and the copy in TCRdb shows in-frame clones only, minus some. The sample has approximately 280,000 clones, over 75% seen once. The material sequenced was PBMCs. The receptors stem from a woman aged 18-35 years in good health and CMV-seronegative.

The chain couples TRBV9 to TRBJ1-1; D is undetermined. This CDR3 contains 13 residues. V lost 0 bases and J lost 5, with 8 bases in between. Germline CDR1 SGDLS, CDR2 YYNGEE. As DNA, the CDR3 is TGTGCCAGCAGCGTAGGGGAGCTAACTGAAGCTTTCTTT. It specifies CASSVGELTEAFF.

The chain recombines TRBV11-3 with TRBJ2-6; D call uncertain. V was clipped by 3 bases and J by 4 bases, with 7 bases between them. The CDR3 length is 14 residues. CDR1 is SGHNT and CDR2 is YENEEA in the germline V gene. For the CDR3, the DNA is TGTGCCAGCAGCTTTAACTCGGGGGCCAACGTCCTGACTTTC. Encoded protein: CASSFNSGANVLTF.

This chain connects TRBV21-1 to TRBJ2-1; the table calls TRBD2, which could not be checked here. TRBV21-1 is a recognized pseudogene. This CDR3 region has 21 residues. The CDR3 nucleotides read TGTGCCAGGAAAGAGATAAAGACTAGCGGGAGGACCAAGAGCTCCTACAATGAGCAGTTCTTC. Its protein product is CARKEIKTSGRTKSSYNEQFF.

This chain links TRBV5-1 with TRBJ1-1, with 9 bases identical to TRBD1. CDR1 and CDR2 (germline): SGHRS, YFSETQ. The CDR3 is made up of 16 amino acids. V gave up 4 bases and J gave up 2 bases; unmatched junction bases: 9. CDR3 in amino acids: CASSGTGTGLNTEAFF. The CDR3 DNA follows: TGCGCCAGCAGCGGCACCGGGACAGGGCTTAACACTGAAGCTTTCTTT.

The chain links TRBV9 to TRBJ2-1; 7 positions match TRBD2. With 1 base clipped from V and 0 bases from J, the junction kept 7 bases outside the gene matches. Looked up from germline, CDR1 is SGDLS and CDR2 is YYNGEE. This CDR3 spans 17 amino acids. The CDR3 spells CASSVFPGGSSYNEQFF. The CDR3 nucleotides are TGTGCCAGCAGCGTATTTCCCGGCGGGAGCTCCTACAATGAGCAGTTCTTC.

The V gene is TRBV9, the J gene TRBJ2-5, with D possibly being TRBD1 (5 bases). Germline CDR1 reads SGDLS; CDR2 reads YYNGEE. The CDR3 contains 15 residues. V was shortened by 0 bases and J by 3 bases, with 12 bases between the two germline ends. As DNA, the CDR3 is TGTGCCAGCAGCGTAGGAGTGACAGCTAAAGAGACCCAGTACTTC. It yields the protein CASSVGVTAKETQYF.

The chain combines TRBV5-6 with TRBJ1-1; maybe TRBD1 (5 bases). CDR3 length: 15 amino acids. From germline, CDR1 is SGHDT and CDR2 YYEEEE. V gave up 1 base and J gave up 4 bases, with 14 bases separating them. CDR3 amino acids: CASSLYFQGSTEAFF. The DNA for the CDR3 is TGTGCCAGCAGCTTGTATTTCCAGGGAAGCACTGAAGCTTTCTTT.

This clone has only a few counts. The chain joins TRBV28 to TRBJ2-3; the match to TRBD2 covers 10 bases. The germline gives CDR1 MDHEN, CDR2 SYDVKM. With 5 bases clipped from V and 5 bases from J, the junction kept 4 bases outside the gene matches. This CDR3 is built from 14 residues. Here the CDR3 reads CASSPSGRGDTQYF. The CDR3 DNA is TGTGCCAGCAGTCCTAGCGGGAGAGGAGATACGCAGTATTTT.

This chain connects TRBV15 to TRBJ2-3; D call uncertain. The CDR3 totals 11 residues. V dropped 8 bases and J dropped 8 bases, with 11 bases sitting between them. Germline V lookup: CDR1 LNHNV, CDR2 YYDKDF (reference sequence). The CDR3 spells CATHGDGTQYF. In nucleotides, the CDR3 is TGTGCCACCCATGGAGACGGTACGCAGTATTTT.

V gene TRBV10-3 combines with J gene TRBJ2-7; 9 positions agree with TRBD2. Trimming took 4 bases from V and 9 from J; bases not matched to a gene: 4. In germline, CDR1 is ENHRY, CDR2 SYGVKD. This CDR3 has 12 residues. The CDR3 loop reads CAISVGSGRQYF. The CDR3 DNA reads as TGTGCCATCAGTGTAGGTAGCGGGAGGCAGTACTTC.

The genes are TRBV5-6 and TRBJ1-3; tentative D call: TRBD1 (6 bases). Trimming took 3 bases from V and 0 from J, leaving 16 bases between them. Germline loops: CDR1 SGHDT, CDR2 YYEEEE. The CDR3 is made up of 17 amino acids. In DNA, the CDR3 is TGTGCCAGCAGCTCGACAGGAGTCCGACCCTCTGGAAACACCATATATTTT. Translated: CASSSTGVRPSGNTIYF.

This sequence joins TRBV18 and TRBJ1-3; D gene unclear. There are 15 residues in the CDR3. Germline assignment: CDR1 KGHSH and CDR2 LQKENI. V gave up 1 base and J gave up 0 bases, with 7 bases separating them. The CDR3 loop is CASSPLTGSGNTIYF. The CDR3 coding sequence is TGTGCCAGCTCACCACTTACGGGCTCTGGAAACACCATATATTTT. The full variable domain, rest sourced from reference TRBV18 and TRBJ1-3, is NAGVMQNPRHLVRRRGQEARLRCSPMKGHSHVYWYRQLPEEGLKFMVYLQKENIIDESGMPKERFSAEFPKEGPSILRIQQVVRGDSAAYFCASSPLTGSGNTIYFGEGSWLTVV.

The V and J genes are TRBV7-3 and TRBJ2-7; 11 bases match TRBD1. There are 15 residues in the CDR3. Germline V gene sequence: CDR1 SGHTA, CDR2 FQGTGA. V lost 5 bases to trimming and J lost 6 bases; unmatched junction nucleotides: 9. The CDR3 is CASSLQPGTGGEQYF. CDR3 nucleotides: TGTGCCAGCAGCCTGCAGCCCGGGACAGGGGGCGAGCAGTACTTC.

The V gene is TRBV4-3, the J gene TRBJ1-3; 7 nucleotides agree with TRBD1. The CDR3 is made up of 16 amino acids. Per germline, CDR1 LGHNA and CDR2 YSLEER. Germline trimming cut 1 base from V and 0 bases from J; bases unmatched to any gene: 3. CDR3 sequence (DNA): TGCGCCAGCAGCCAAGCCCGGGACAGCTCTGGAAACACCATATATTTT. Translated, it gives CASSQARDSSGNTIYF.

The CDR3 loop is CASSSSWRDGYTF. The CDR3 DNA reads TGTGCCAGCAGTTCATCTTGGCGGGATGGCTACACCTTC. The genes are TRBV28 and TRBJ1-2; no definite D call. CDR1 and CDR2 from the germline V gene are MDHEN and SYDVKM. The CDR3 extends over 13 amino acids. Trimming pared 4 bases from V and 6 bases from J, leaving 12 bases between.

V usage is TRBV7-2 and J usage is TRBJ1-1, with TRBD1 as a possible D gene (5 bases). This CDR3 spans 14 amino acids. The V gene's germline CDR1 is SGHTA and CDR2 FQGNSA. V dropped 1 base and J dropped 3 bases, with 9 bases sitting between them. The DNA of the CDR3 is TGTGCCAGCAGCTTAGTGGGGGGTTACACTGAAGCTTTCTTT. Residues: CASSLVGGYTEAFF.

This chain uses TRBV5-4 with TRBJ2-5; 8 bases line up with TRBD2. J was trimmed by 4 bases and V by 2 bases; bases with no gene match: 7. The CDR3 consists of 15 residues. Germline CDR1 reads SGHNT; CDR2 reads YYREEE (reference sequence). The CDR3 here is CASSLAGDRVETQYF. CDR3 DNA sequence: TGTGCCAGCAGCTTAGCGGGAGATCGGGTAGAGACCCAGTACTTC.

The rearrangement uses TRBV28 and TRBJ2-6; D not resolved. Germline CDR1 reads MDHEN; CDR2 reads SYDVKM. The V end was cut by 6 bases, the J end by 0 bases, with 9 bases between. The CDR3 runs 15 residues. The CDR3 coding sequence is TGTGCCAGCAGCTCCCCCAGCTCTGGGGCCAACGTCCTGACTTTC. Its protein product is CASSSPSSGANVLTF.

The V call is TRBV9, the J call TRBJ1-6; the match to TRBD1 covers 8 bases. The CDR3 sequence is 16 residues long. CDR1 SGDLS and CDR2 YYNGEE come from the germline V gene. V shed 3 bases and J 13 bases; nucleotides not matched to a gene: 15. The CDR3 sequence is CASSGDPIGQGTPLHF. The CDR3, as DNA: TGTGCCAGCAGCGGCGATCCTATAGGACAGGGCACCCCCCTCCACTTT.

The chain uses TRBV6-5 and TRBJ2-3, with D tentatively TRBD2 (5 bases). Germline values: CDR1 MNHEY, CDR2 SVGAGI. The germline V and J ends were trimmed by 0 bases and 0 bases, with 10 bases remaining between them. This CDR3 contains 16 residues. The DNA for the CDR3 is TGTGCCAGCAGTTACTCGATTCAGCGGAGCACAGATACGCAGTATTTT. Encoded protein: CASSYSIQRSTDTQYF.

The rearrangement uses TRBV9 and TRBJ2-3; a weak D match, TRBD1 (5 bases). Germline CDR1 is SGDLS and CDR2 is YYNGEE. This CDR3 is built from 15 residues. Between the trimmed V and J ends, which lost 0 bases and 3 bases, there was a span of 11 bases. The CDR3 here is CASSVVGRETDTQYF. As DNA, the CDR3 is TGTGCCAGCAGCGTAGTTGGCAGGGAAACAGATACGCAGTATTTT.

V usage is TRBV9 and J usage is TRBJ2-1, with TRBD2 identical over 8 bases. In germline, CDR1 is SGDLS, CDR2 YYNGEE. The CDR3 loop spans 16 amino acids. The trim removed 0 bases at V and 9 bases at J, leaving 11 bases unmatched. The CDR3 DNA sequence: TGTGCCAGCAGCGTAGTAGTGGGGTCGCTAGCGGGTGAGCAGTTCTTC. It encodes CASSVVVGSLAGEQFF.